Listed here are 5 T cell receptor beta chains from one sample, sequenced in a study of identifying expanded T cells in peripheral blood. Generated by immunoSEQ multiplex PCR, the TCRdb table keeps only in-frame clones and is missing some. The sample lists roughly 90,000 clones; approximately 81% were seen once. The sequenced material came from blood. The receptors were sampled from a person between 18 and 70 years old in good health.

The rearrangement joins TRBV7-9 to TRBJ1-2; TRBD1 is a possible D gene (5 bases). The ends were cut back, 11 bases at V and 8 bases at J, with 18 bases in the middle. CDR1 and CDR2 (germline): SEHNR, FQNEAQ (reference sequence). The CDR3 totals 12 residues. Written as DNA, the CDR3 is TGTGCCGCCACCGGGGGGTCGGAGGGCTACACCTTC. Protein: CAATGGSEGYTF.

The V and J genes are TRBV4-1 and TRBJ2-4, with TRBD2 as a possible D gene (6 bases). V shed 1 base and J shed 7 bases, with 11 bases lying between them. The CDR3 is made up of 14 amino acids. Germline-derived CDR1 and CDR2 are MGHRA and YSYEKL. Here the CDR3 reads CASSQGRGSNIQYF. The CDR3 DNA reads as TGCGCCAGCAGCCAAGGCCGGGGGTCGAACATTCAGTACTTC.

The rearrangement links TRBV5-5 to TRBJ1-2; the D gene is possibly TRBD1 (6 bases). The CDR3 covers 12 residues. Trimming removed 4 bases from V and 10 bases from J, with 14 bases in between. CDR1 is SGHKS, CDR2 YYEKEE, per germline (reference sequence). CDR3 coding DNA: TGTGCCAGCAGCCAAACGTCAGGGGCCTACACCTTC. This codes for CASSQTSGAYTF.

The sample holds a few counts of this clone. The chain recombines TRBV27 with TRBJ1-5; weak D call: TRBD1 (5 bases). Trimming stripped 6 bases from V and 1 base from J, with 10 bases between. The CDR3 is 14 residues long. The germline CDR1 and CDR2 sequences are MNHEY and SMNVEV (reference sequence). The DNA of the CDR3 is TGTGCCAGCAGACTTGCAGGGAGCAATCAGCCCCAGCATTTT. This translates into CASRLAGSNQPQHF.

This clone was recorded once. The V and J genes are TRBV30 and TRBJ1-4, with unresolved D. Trimming cost V 3 bases and J 0 bases, with 11 bases left between them. This CDR3 spans 15 amino acids. Germline V gene lookup returns CDR1 GTSNPN and CDR2 SVGIG (reference sequence). CDR3 residues: CAWSARVATNEKLFF. In nucleotides, the CDR3 is TGTGCCTGGAGCGCTAGGGTTGCAACTAATGAAAAACTGTTTTTT.